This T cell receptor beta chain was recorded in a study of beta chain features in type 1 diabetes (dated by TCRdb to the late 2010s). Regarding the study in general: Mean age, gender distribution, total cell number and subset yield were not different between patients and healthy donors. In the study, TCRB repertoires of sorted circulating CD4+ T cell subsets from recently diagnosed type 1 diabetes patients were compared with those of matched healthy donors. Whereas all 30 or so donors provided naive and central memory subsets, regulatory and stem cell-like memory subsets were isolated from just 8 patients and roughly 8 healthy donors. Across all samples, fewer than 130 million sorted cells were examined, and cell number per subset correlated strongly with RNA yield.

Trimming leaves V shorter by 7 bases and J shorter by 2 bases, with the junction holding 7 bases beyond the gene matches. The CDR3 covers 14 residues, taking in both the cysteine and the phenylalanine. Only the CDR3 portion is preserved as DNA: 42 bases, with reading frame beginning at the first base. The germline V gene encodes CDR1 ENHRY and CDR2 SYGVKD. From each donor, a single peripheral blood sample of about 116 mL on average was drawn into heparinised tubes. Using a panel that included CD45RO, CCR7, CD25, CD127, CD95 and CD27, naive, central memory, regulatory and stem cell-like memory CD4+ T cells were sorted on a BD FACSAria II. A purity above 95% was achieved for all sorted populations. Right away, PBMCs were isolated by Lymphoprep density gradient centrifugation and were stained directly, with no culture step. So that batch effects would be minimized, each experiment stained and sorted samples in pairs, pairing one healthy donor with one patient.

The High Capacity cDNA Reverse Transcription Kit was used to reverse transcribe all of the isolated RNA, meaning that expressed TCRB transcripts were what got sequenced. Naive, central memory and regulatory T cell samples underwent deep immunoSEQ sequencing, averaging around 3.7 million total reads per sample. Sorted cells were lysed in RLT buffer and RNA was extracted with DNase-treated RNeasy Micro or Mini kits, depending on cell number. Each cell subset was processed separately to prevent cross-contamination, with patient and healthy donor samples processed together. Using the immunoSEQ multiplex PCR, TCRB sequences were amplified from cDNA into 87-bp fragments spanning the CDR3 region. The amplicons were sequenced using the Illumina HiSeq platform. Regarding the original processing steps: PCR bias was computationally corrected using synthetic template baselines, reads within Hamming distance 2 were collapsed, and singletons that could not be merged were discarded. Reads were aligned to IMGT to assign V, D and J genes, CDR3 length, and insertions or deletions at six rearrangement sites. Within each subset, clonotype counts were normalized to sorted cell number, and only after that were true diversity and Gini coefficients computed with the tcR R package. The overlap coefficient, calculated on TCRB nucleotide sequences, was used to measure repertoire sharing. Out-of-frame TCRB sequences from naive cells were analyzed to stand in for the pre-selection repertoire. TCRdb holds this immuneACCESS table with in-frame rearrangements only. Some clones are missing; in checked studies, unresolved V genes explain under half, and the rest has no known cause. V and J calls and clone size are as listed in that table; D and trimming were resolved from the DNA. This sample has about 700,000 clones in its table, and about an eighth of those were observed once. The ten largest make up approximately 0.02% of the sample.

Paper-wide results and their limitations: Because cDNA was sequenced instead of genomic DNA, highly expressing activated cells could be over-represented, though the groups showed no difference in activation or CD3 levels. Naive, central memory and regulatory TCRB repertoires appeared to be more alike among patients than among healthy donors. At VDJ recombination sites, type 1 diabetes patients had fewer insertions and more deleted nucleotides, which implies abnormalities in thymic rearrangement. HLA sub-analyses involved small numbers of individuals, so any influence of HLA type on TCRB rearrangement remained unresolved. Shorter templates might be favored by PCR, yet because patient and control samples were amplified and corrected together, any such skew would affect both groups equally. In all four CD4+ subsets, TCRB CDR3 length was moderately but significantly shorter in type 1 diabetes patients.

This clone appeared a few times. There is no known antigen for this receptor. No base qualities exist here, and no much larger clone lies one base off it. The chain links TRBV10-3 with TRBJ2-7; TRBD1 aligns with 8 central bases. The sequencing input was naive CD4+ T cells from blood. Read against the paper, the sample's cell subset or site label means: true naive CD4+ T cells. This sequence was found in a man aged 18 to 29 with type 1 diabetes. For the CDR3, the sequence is CAITPGTGAYEQYF. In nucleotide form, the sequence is TGTGCCATCACCCCCGGGACAGGCGCCTACGAGCAGTACTTC.